This entry concerns a single T cell receptor beta chain. What it binds is not known. CDR3 regions were amplified by Arm-PCR using iRepertoire HTBI primers to build TCR beta libraries. TCRdb fed the multiplex PCR reads into MiXCR, producing one record per CDR3 protein. Of about 460,000 distinct CDR3 sequences in the sample, about 20% were seen once. This CDR3 region has 14 residues. Trimming stripped 4 bases from V and 2 bases from J, with 12 bases between. In germline, CDR1 is PRHDT, CDR2 FYEKMQ (reference sequence). This record belongs to a study of regulatory T cells in long-lasting Graves disease. On the study more broadly: Those with persistent Graves' disease had received antithyroid drugs for over 5 years with positive TSH receptor antibodies. Overall study results and limits: Shared public clonotypes totalled 2,741 in persistent patients, compared with about a thousand in new patients.

The sample's time point: persistent/refractory GD, antithyroid drugs over 5 years with positive TRAb. From RNA extracted from PBMCs, the TCR library was made. The V and J genes are TRBV13 and TRBJ2-7; D possibly uses TRBD1 or TRBD2 (5 bases each). This sequence originates from a female donor with Graves disease. The sample in question was peripheral blood mononuclear cells (PBMCs), obtained when the disease was refractory, from a patient treated with antithyroid drugs. The CDR3 nucleotides are TGTGCCAGCAGCTCCGTGAGGGGAACCTACGAGCAGTACTTC. Protein sequence: CASSSVRGTYEQYF. The whole variable domain, filled in from reference TRBV13 and TRBJ2-7, reads AAGVIQSPRHLIKEKRETATLKCYPIPRHDTVYWYQQGPGQDPQFLISFYEKMQSDKGSIPDRFSAQQFSDYHSELNMSSLELGDSALYFCASSSVRGTYEQYFGPGTRLTVT.